This T cell receptor beta chain is drawn from a study of naive and memory T cell subsets (dated by TCRdb to 2015 to 2018). As for the study more broadly: Sorted naive and memory T cell subsets from peripheral blood were analyzed in the study using a UMI-based, open-source pipeline for TCR alpha and beta sequencing. RNA was DNase-treated and reverse transcribed with TCR constant-region primers, mostly using SuperScript III. IgG serology results and the functional CMV T cell responses were in complete agreement.

Here is what the overall study found, with its caveats: A clonotype was defined as a single alpha or beta chain sequence rather than as a paired alpha/beta receptor. In both CD4 and CD8 cells, a rise in Gini index and a fall in Shannon and inverse Simpson diversity were observed from naive through CM, EM and EMRA. The repertoire findings for the naive and memory subsets could not be validated against a ground truth, as none was available. RNA-based TCR counts may be influenced by expression changes linked to T cell activation and differentiation. After error correction, over 95% of naive TCR sequences appeared only once, giving much steeper abundance distributions than memory subsets. A few larger clonotypes were present in naive repertoires, particularly the CD8 repertoires, and these clonotypes were possibly memory cells re-expressing CD45RA. A power law was followed by TCR abundance, with an exponent that differed between naive and memory subsets but was consistent across the three individuals.

CDR1 MDHEN and CDR2 SYDVKM are derived from the germline V gene. There are 13 amino acids in the CDR3, from cysteine to phenylalanine inclusive. Solely the CDR3 DNA is kept, with 39 bases framed from the first base. V is cut back by 7 bases and J by 4 bases, with 6 bases in the junction unmatched. From the second PCR step on, the TCR alpha and beta chain libraries were amplified in separate reactions. The CMV status of each donor was determined by measuring IFNgamma production from CD4+ T cells after fresh PBMCs had been stimulated overnight with CMV viral lysate. Miltenyi beads were used first to positively select CD4 T cells, and CD8 T cells were then positively selected from the CD4-negative fraction. Cells stained for CD3, CD4, CD8, CD45RA, CD27 and a live/dead dye were sorted on a BD Aria II into four subsets by CD45RA and CD27. Three healthy volunteers provided blood, and each donor's sample was split into CD4 and CD8 T cells and then further divided into four differentiation subsets. About 110 ml of peripheral blood was drawn per donor, and PBMC were isolated by Ficoll-Paque PLUS density-gradient centrifugation. Sorted cells were lysed in RLT buffer, after which RNA was extracted using a Qiagen RNeasy kit and stored at -80 degrees C.

This clonotype was counted between two and nine times. Its antigen specificity is not known. Per-base qualities were not stored, and no clone one base away is much larger. The method behind the library was UMI-ligation and nested PCR. To cover both TRBC1 and TRBC2, the beta constant-region primer consisted of an equimolar mix of two oligonucleotides. Four rounds of PCR were used to amplify ligated cDNA, with nested alpha and beta constant-region primers being used together with the SP2 primer. A single-stranded oligonucleotide containing the SP2 primer and a 12-nucleotide UMI was joined to the 3' end of the cDNA by T4 RNA ligase 1. Incubation of the ligation reaction lasted roughly 20-25 hours at 16 degrees C. To avoid over-amplification, PCR2 was usually performed as a SYBR Green qPCR and halted once a predetermined threshold was reached. Apart from the first purification, every purification step used Agencourt AMPure XP magnetic beads. Library quantification was done by Qubit, followed by a TapeStation check on which the main peak was expected at around 650 bp. Pooled libraries were sequenced on an Illumina MiSeq using v2 2x251 paired-end kits, and typically roughly 0.85-2 million reads were obtained per sample. Each sample library was pooled at roughly 4.1 nM, and roughly 4.5-7.5% PhiX was included to improve cluster recognition. The study's processing was this. Decombinator assigned V and J genes to Demultiplexor-processed FASTQ reads by tag matching, allowing a single base-pair mismatch. Collapsinator relied on UMIs to fix sequencing errors as well as frequency errors caused by PCR heterogeneity. TCRs were translated and CDR3s were extracted from the conserved cysteine to the FGXG phenylalanine by CDR3Translator, with non-productive sequences being flagged. Gini, Shannon entropy and inverse Simpson indices were calculated on repertoires that had been subsampled to equal numbers of UMI-defined TCRs. Power-law fits to clonotype abundance distributions were performed by maximum likelihood within the linear range. Similar UMI counts, unique TCR numbers and clonal distributions were obtained with the pipeline and with MIGEC on one naive CD8 sample. One analysis removed from the naive repertoire any naive TCRs that were also found in any memory subset from the same donor. A set of approximately 6,800 CMV-associated CDR3 sequences, compiled from VDJdb and a published dataset, was used to search the repertoires. The raw public data were reprocessed by TCRdb itself: fastp quality trimming at Q25, MiXCR clonotype calling, in-frame beta chains only. Rows merge per CDR3 protein into single entries with the most common DNA and genes. The V and J calls reflect TCRdb's pipeline rather than the authors' work. This sample lists under 150,000 distinct CDR3 sequences; about 20% were detected once. The ten biggest clones cover roughly 0.6% of the sample.

The clonotype originates from a human donor in good health. The sequence links TRBV28 to TRBJ2-5, with 7 junctional bases fitting TRBD1. The sample taken for sequencing was naive CD8+ T cells from blood. The sample's cell subset or site label, in plain terms: naive T cells, CD45RA high CD27+. The bases read TGTGCCAGCAATCCGACAGGGATAGAGACCCAGTACTTC. Its translation is CASNPTGIETQYF.